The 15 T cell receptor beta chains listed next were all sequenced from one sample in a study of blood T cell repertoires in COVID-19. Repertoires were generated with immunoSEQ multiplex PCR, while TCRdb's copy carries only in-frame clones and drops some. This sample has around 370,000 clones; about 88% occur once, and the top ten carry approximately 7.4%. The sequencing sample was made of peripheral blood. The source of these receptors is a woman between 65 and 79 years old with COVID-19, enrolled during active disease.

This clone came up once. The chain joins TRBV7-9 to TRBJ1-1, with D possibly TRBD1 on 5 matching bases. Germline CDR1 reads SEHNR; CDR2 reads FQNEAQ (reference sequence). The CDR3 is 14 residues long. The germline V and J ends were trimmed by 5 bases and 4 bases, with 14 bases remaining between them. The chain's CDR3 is CASSPTSGGTEAFF. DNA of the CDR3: TGTGCCAGCAGCCCCACGTCGGGGGGCACTGAAGCTTTCTTT.

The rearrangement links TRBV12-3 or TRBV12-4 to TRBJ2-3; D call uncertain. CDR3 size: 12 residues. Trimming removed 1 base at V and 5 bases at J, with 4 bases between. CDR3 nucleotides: TGTGCCAGCAGTTTAGGAGGAGATACGCAGTATTTT. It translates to CASSLGGDTQYF.

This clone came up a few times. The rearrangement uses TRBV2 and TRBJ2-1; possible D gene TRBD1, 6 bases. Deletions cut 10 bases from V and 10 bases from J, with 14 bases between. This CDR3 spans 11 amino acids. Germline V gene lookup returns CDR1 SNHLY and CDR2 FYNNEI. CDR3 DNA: TGTGCCACCATAACAGGGAACGAGCAGTTCTTC. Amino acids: CATITGNEQFF.

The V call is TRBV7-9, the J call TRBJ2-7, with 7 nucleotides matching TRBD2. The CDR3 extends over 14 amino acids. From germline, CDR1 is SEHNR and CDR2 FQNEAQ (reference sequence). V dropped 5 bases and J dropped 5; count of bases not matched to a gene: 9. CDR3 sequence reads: CASSRAGTEDEQYF. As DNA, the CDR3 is TGTGCCAGCAGCCGAGCGGGGACCGAGGACGAGCAGTACTTC. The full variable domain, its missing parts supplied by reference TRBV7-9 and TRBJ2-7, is DTGVSQNPRHKITKRGQNVTFRCDPISEHNRLYWYRQTLGQGPEFLTYFQNEAQLEKSRLLSDRFSAERPKGSFSTLEIQRTEQGDSAMYLCASSRAGTEDEQYFGPGTRLTVT.

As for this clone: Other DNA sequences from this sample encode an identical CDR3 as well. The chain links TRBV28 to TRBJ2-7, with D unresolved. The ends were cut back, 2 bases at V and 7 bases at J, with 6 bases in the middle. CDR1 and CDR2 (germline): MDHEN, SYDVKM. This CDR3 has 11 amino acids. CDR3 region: CASSLGREQYF. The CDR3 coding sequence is TGTGCCAGCAGTTTAGGTCGGGAGCAGTACTTC.

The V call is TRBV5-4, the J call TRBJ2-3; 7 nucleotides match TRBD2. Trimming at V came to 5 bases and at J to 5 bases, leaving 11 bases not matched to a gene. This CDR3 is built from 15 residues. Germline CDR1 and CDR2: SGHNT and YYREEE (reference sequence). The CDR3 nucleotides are TGTGCCAGCAGTTTAGCGGGCCCGGCTGGAGATACGCAGTATTTT. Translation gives CASSLAGPAGDTQYF.

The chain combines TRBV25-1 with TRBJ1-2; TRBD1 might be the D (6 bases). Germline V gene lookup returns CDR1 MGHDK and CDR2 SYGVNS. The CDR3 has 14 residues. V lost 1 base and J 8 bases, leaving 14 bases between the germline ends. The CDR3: CASSESARGGGYTF. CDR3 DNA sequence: TGTGCCAGCAGTGAATCAGCCAGGGGCGGAGGCTACACCTTC.

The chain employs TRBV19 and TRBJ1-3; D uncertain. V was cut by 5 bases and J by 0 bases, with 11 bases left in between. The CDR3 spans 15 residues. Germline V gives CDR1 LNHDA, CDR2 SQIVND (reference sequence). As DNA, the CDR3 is TGTGCCAGTAGTCCTACAGTTCCCTCTGGAAACACCATATATTTT. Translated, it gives CASSPTVPSGNTIYF.

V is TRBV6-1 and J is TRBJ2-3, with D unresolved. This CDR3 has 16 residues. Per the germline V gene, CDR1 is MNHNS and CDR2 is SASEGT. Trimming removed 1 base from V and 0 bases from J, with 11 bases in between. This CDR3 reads CASSEGAHPSTDTQYF. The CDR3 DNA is TGTGCCAGCAGTGAAGGGGCCCATCCTAGCACAGATACGCAGTATTTT.

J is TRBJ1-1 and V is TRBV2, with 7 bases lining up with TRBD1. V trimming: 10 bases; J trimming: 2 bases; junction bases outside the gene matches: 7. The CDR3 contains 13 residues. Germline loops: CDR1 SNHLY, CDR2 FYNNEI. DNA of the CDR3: TGTGCCACGTCGGGACAGCCCAACACTGAAGCTTTCTTT. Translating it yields CATSGQPNTEAFF.

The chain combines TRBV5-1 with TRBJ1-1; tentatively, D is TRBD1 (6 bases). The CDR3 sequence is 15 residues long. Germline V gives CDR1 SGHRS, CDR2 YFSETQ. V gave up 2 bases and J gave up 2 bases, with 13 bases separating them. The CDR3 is CASSFGGQSNTEAFF. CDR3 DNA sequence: TGCGCCAGCAGCTTCGGTGGACAGAGTAACACTGAAGCTTTCTTT.

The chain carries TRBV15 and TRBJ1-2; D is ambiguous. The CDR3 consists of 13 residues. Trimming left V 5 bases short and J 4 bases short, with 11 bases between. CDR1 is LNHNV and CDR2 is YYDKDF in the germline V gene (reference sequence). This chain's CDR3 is CATSLEGGYGYTF. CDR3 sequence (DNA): TGTGCCACCAGCCTAGAGGGAGGCTATGGCTACACCTTC.

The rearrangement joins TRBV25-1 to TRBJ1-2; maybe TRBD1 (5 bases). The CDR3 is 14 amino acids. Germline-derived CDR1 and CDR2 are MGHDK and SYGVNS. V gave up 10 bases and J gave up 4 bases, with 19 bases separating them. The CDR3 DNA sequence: TGTGCCAACCCGGGAGGGAGAGGGACCTATGGCTACACCTTC. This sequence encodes CANPGGRGTYGYTF.

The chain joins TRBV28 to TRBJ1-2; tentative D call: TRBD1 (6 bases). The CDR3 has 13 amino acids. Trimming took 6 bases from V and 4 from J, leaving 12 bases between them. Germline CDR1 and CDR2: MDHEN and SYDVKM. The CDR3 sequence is CASRQGLGYGYTF. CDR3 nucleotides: TGTGCCAGCAGGCAGGGGCTGGGCTATGGCTACACCTTC.

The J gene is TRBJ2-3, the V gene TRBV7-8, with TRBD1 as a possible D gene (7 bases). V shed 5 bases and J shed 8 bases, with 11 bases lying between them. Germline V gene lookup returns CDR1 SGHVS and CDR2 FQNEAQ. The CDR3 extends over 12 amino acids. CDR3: CASSPEGATQYF. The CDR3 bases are TGTGCCAGCAGCCCGGAGGGGGCTACGCAGTATTTT.